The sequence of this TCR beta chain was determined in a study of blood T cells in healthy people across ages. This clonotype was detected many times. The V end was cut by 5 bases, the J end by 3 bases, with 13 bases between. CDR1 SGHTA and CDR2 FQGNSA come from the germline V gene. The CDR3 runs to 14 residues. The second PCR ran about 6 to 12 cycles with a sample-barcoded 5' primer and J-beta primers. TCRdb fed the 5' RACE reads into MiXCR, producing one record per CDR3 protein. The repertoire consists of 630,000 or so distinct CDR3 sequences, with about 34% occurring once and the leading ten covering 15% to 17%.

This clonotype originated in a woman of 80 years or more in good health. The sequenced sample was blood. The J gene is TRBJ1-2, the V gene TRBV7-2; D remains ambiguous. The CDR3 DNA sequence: TGTGCCAGCAGCCCAATGGCGTCAGACTATGGCTACACCTTC. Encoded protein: CASSPMASDYGYTF.